One sample yielded the 30 T cell receptor beta chains listed below, sequenced in a study of blood T cell repertoires in COVID-19. Sequenced by immunoSEQ multiplex PCR; TCRdb stores in-frame clones only, minus some. The sample carries 270,000 or so clones, 86% recorded once. The material sequenced was peripheral blood. The receptors derive from a woman in her twenties or thirties with COVID-19, enrolled during active disease.

To note about this clone: Other DNA variants within this sample encode the same CDR3. The chain combines TRBV5-4 with TRBJ2-1; TRBD2 matches 11 bases. The CDR3 loop spans 15 amino acids. After removal of 4 bases from V and 6 bases from J, the junction contained 6 bases not matched to a gene. CDR1 is SGHNT, CDR2 YYREEE, per germline (reference sequence). CDR3 region: CASSTGLAGLNEQFF. CDR3 coding DNA: TGTGCCAGCAGCACAGGACTAGCGGGTCTCAATGAGCAGTTCTTC.

The chain employs TRBV4-1 and TRBJ2-7; TRBD2 agrees at 12 bases. The germline CDR1 and CDR2 sequences are MGHRA and YSYEKL. V lost 4 bases, J lost 5 bases, and 9 bases stayed unmatched. The CDR3 covers 16 residues. The CDR3 protein is CASSPSQLAGGHEQYF. CDR3 DNA sequence: TGCGCCAGCAGCCCTAGCCAACTAGCGGGGGGCCACGAGCAGTACTTC.

The chain joins TRBV6-5 to TRBJ1-2; possibly TRBD1 for D (5 bases). Trimming removed 5 bases at V and 8 bases at J, with 15 bases between. The germline V gene has CDR1 MNHEY and CDR2 SVGAGI. This CDR3 has 13 residues. The CDR3 spells CASSPRQPLGYTF. CDR3 nucleotides: TGTGCCAGCAGTCCTAGACAGCCGCTGGGCTACACCTTC.

This chain links TRBV5-1 with TRBJ2-2, with 9 bases that match TRBD1. There are 15 residues in the CDR3. The V gene end was trimmed by 0 bases and the J gene end by 3 bases; junction bases not matched to a gene: 0. Germline lookup yields CDR1 SGHRS and CDR2 YFSETQ. CDR3 residues: CASSLGQGDTGELFF. DNA for the CDR3: TGCGCCAGCAGCTTGGGACAGGGGGACACCGGGGAGCTGTTTTTT.

The chain couples TRBV19 to TRBJ1-1; D ambiguous. V lost 10 bases to trimming and J lost 6 bases, with 12 bases between them. CDR1 is LNHDA, CDR2 SQIVND, per germline (reference sequence). The CDR3 covers 11 residues. The CDR3 is CATQVGSEAFF. The CDR3 region has the DNA TGTGCCACCCAGGTTGGTTCTGAAGCTTTCTTT.

This clone was seen a handful of times. The chain couples TRBV27 to TRBJ2-1, with a weak D call TRBD1 (5 bases). V was trimmed by 1 base and J by 6 bases, leaving 10 bases between them. Germline CDR1 MNHEY, CDR2 SMNVEV (reference sequence). CDR3 length: 14 residues. CDR3 sequence (DNA): TGTGCCAGCAGTTTATTGCAGGGTAGCAATGAGCAGTTCTTC. This translates into CASSLLQGSNEQFF.

The gene calls are TRBV19 and TRBJ2-2, with a weak D call TRBD1 (5 bases). With 7 bases removed from V and 3 bases from J, the gap between germline ends came to 9 bases. In germline, CDR1 is LNHDA, CDR2 SQIVND (reference sequence). CDR3 length: 13 amino acids. For the CDR3, the DNA is TGTGCCAGTAAAGGGGCCGACACCGGGGAGCTGTTTTTT. Translated: CASKGADTGELFF.

V gene TRBV5-8 combines with J gene TRBJ1-1; D may be TRBD1 (5 bases). The CDR3 covers 14 residues. V dropped 4 bases and J dropped 4 bases, with 14 bases sitting between them. CDR1 SGHTS and CDR2 YDEGEE come from the germline V gene. The CDR3 spells CASSPSGAVTEAFF. CDR3 in DNA: TGTGCCAGCAGCCCCAGTGGGGCTGTCACTGAAGCTTTCTTT.

The rearrangement links TRBV14 to TRBJ2-1; 8 positions agree with TRBD2. The CDR3 spans 16 residues. V shed 1 base and J 9 bases; nucleotides not matched to a gene: 11. In germline, CDR1 is SGHDN, CDR2 FVKESK. The CDR3 spells CASSQGAGLDSFEQFF. Written as DNA, the CDR3 is TGTGCCAGCAGCCAAGGCGCGGGACTAGATTCGTTTGAGCAGTTCTTC.

The rearrangement uses TRBV13 and TRBJ2-1; 15 nucleotides match TRBD2. V was clipped by 4 bases and J by 2 bases; unmatched bases: 6. Germline CDR1 and CDR2: PRHDT and FYEKMQ (reference sequence). CDR3 size: 18 residues. CDR3 sequence: CASSSPGLAGGTYNEQFF. As DNA, the CDR3 is TGTGCCAGCAGCTCACCGGGACTAGCGGGGGGAACCTACAATGAGCAGTTCTTC.

V is TRBV5-6 and J is TRBJ2-1; a possible D gene is TRBD1 (5 bases). This CDR3 contains 13 residues. Trimming removed 0 bases at V and 7 bases at J, with 8 bases between. CDR1 and CDR2 (germline): SGHDT, YYEEEE. The CDR3 DNA follows: TGTGCCAGCAGCTTGGGGGGCCGGAATGAGCAGTTCTTC. Its protein product is CASSLGGRNEQFF.

This chain links TRBV4-1 with TRBJ1-1; D remains unclear. With 2 bases removed from V and 0 bases from J, the gap between germline ends came to 10 bases. CDR1 and CDR2 from the germline V gene are MGHRA and YSYEKL. The CDR3 sequence is 15 residues long. The CDR3 loop reads CASSQKPTLNTEAFF. The CDR3 DNA reads TGCGCCAGCAGCCAAAAGCCTACCCTGAACACTGAAGCTTTCTTT.

This clone appeared a single time. This rearrangement joins TRBV28 to TRBJ2-5, with 7 positions matching TRBD1. The V segment lost 5 bases and the J segment 2 bases; nucleotides outside the gene matches: 8. The CDR3 totals 15 residues. The germline V gene encodes CDR1 MDHEN and CDR2 SYDVKM. The CDR3 nucleotides read TGTGCCAGCAGTGGGGGACAGCCCAATCAAGAGACCCAGTACTTC. The encoded protein is CASSGGQPNQETQYF.

This clone was recorded only once. The rearrangement joins TRBV19 to TRBJ2-7; a possible D gene is TRBD2 (5 bases). The germline CDR1 and CDR2 sequences are LNHDA and SQIVND (reference sequence). The CDR3 covers 13 residues. The V gene lost 5 bases and the J gene lost 6 bases, with 14 bases spanning the gap. The CDR3 DNA is TGTGCCAGTAGTTCTTCGGGGTTCGGCGAGCAGTACTTC. Translating it yields CASSSSGFGEQYF.

V gene TRBV7-9 combines with J gene TRBJ1-1; 8 nucleotides align to TRBD1. CDR3 length equals 15 residues. Germline V CDR1 and CDR2: SEHNR, FQNEAQ (reference sequence). After removal of 1 base from V and 10 bases from J, the junction contained 11 bases not matched to a gene. The CDR3 reads CASSLVGQGPFGAFF. Written as DNA, the CDR3 is TGTGCCAGCAGCTTAGTTGGACAGGGTCCCTTCGGAGCTTTCTTT.

The genes are TRBV9 and TRBJ2-6; a possible D gene is TRBD1 (6 bases). Germline CDR1 reads SGDLS; CDR2 reads YYNGEE. This CDR3 contains 15 residues. V was pared by 4 bases and J by 2 bases, with 10 bases between. CDR3 residues: CASSLQGTGANVLTF. The CDR3 DNA reads as TGTGCCAGCAGCTTACAGGGTACTGGGGCCAACGTCCTGACTTTC.

This chain links TRBV4-1 with TRBJ2-1; 8 bases align to TRBD2. The CDR3 contains 17 residues. The J segment lost 0 bases and the V segment lost 3 bases, leaving 7 bases of the junction unmatched. The germline gives CDR1 MGHRA, CDR2 YSYEKL. The CDR3 DNA follows: TGCGCCAGCAGCCAGCGTAGCGGGGTCAGCTCCTACAATGAGCAGTTCTTC. It yields the protein CASSQRSGVSSYNEQFF.

This clone came up a few times. In DNA form, the CDR3 reads TGCGCCAGCAGCTTCTATGAGGTTAACCAGCCCCAGCATTTT. It specifies CASSFYEVNQPQHF. V usage is TRBV4-1 and J usage is TRBJ1-5, with no clear D. Germline-derived CDR1 and CDR2 are MGHRA and YSYEKL. The CDR3 is 14 amino acids. Trimming took off 5 bases at V and 7 bases at J, with 15 bases between the two ends.

This chain links TRBV6-6 with TRBJ1-3; possible D gene TRBD1, 6 bases. Germline-derived CDR1 and CDR2 are MNHNY and SVGAGI (reference sequence). Trimming left V 10 bases short and J 7 bases short, with 23 bases between. This CDR3 has 15 amino acids. The CDR3 is CATHPSGQSGNTIYF. CDR3 sequence (DNA): TGTGCCACGCATCCAAGTGGACAGTCGGGCAACACCATATATTTT.

The V call is TRBV10-3, the J call TRBJ1-5; 7 nucleotides match TRBD1. V lost 5 bases to trimming and J lost 5 bases; unmatched junction nucleotides: 9. The CDR3 has 15 residues. CDR1 is ENHRY, CDR2 SYGVKD, per germline. CDR3 nucleotides: TGTGCCATCAGTCCAACAGGGGTGGGGGATCAGCCCCAGCATTTT. It is translated as CAISPTGVGDQPQHF.

The chain links TRBV5-5 to TRBJ1-5; 8 bases line up with TRBD1. The ends lost 4 bases at V and 4 bases at J; junction bases unmatched: 7. CDR1 and CDR2 (germline): SGHKS, YYEKEE (reference sequence). The CDR3 runs 15 residues. The CDR3, as DNA: TGTGCCAGCAGCCCTGGGACAGGCAGGAATCAGCCCCAGCATTTT. Translated: CASSPGTGRNQPQHF. Supplemented by reference TRBV5-5 and TRBJ1-5, the full variable domain reads DAGVTQSPTHLIKTRGQQVTLRCSPISGHKSVSWYQQVLGQGPQFIFQYYEKEERGRGNFPDRFSARQFPNYSSELNVNALLLGDSALYLCASSPGTGRNQPQHFGDGTRLSIL.

The V and J genes are TRBV27 and TRBJ2-7; tentative D call: TRBD2 (6 bases). Deletions cut 10 bases from V and 5 bases from J, with 18 bases between. The germline V gene encodes CDR1 MNHEY and CDR2 SMNVEV (reference sequence). The CDR3 consists of 13 residues. CDR3 in DNA: TGTGCCACCGAACTATATTGGGGGGACGAGCAGTACTTC. Its protein is CATELYWGDEQYF.

V is TRBV11-3 and J is TRBJ1-1, with 7 nucleotides matching TRBD1. There are 12 residues in the CDR3. The V segment lost 5 bases and the J segment 7 bases; nucleotides outside the gene matches: 4. From germline, CDR1 is SGHNT and CDR2 YENEEA. This CDR3 is CASSLRQGEAFF. In DNA, the CDR3 is TGTGCCAGCAGCCTCAGACAGGGTGAAGCTTTCTTT.

This clone was seen more than once but under ten times. J is TRBJ1-1 and V is TRBV6-5; the D is unclear. CDR1 is MNHEY and CDR2 is SVGAGI in the germline V gene. The V gene lost 10 bases and the J gene lost 1 base, with 16 bases spanning the gap. The CDR3 runs to 14 residues. This chain's CDR3 is CATLRRSGNTEAFF. For the CDR3, the DNA is TGTGCCACCCTTCGGAGGTCTGGGAACACTGAAGCTTTCTTT.

This chain links TRBV19 with TRBJ1-2; 9 nucleotides line up with TRBD1. The V gene end was trimmed by 5 bases and the J gene end by 6 bases; junction bases not matched to a gene: 7. Per the germline V gene, CDR1 is LNHDA and CDR2 is SQIVND (reference sequence). The CDR3 runs 14 residues. The chain's CDR3 is CASSEQGAKNGYTF. The CDR3 DNA follows: TGTGCCAGTAGTGAACAGGGGGCGAAGAATGGCTACACCTTC.

This clone is termed medium-sized. CDR3 region: CASSPPGTFYYEQYF. The CDR3, as DNA: TGTGCCAGCAGCCCTCCCGGGACATTCTACTACGAGCAGTACTTC. The chain links TRBV5-5 to TRBJ2-7; TRBD1 might be the D (6 bases). There are 15 residues in the CDR3. Germline CDR1 is SGHKS and CDR2 is YYEKEE (reference sequence). V was clipped by 4 bases and J by 3 bases, with 17 bases between them. The complete variable domain, with remaining parts taken from reference TRBV5-5 and TRBJ2-7, reads DAGVTQSPTHLIKTRGQQVTLRCSPISGHKSVSWYQQVLGQGPQFIFQYYEKEERGRGNFPDRFSARQFPNYSSELNVNALLLGDSALYLCASSPPGTFYYEQYFGPGTRLTVT.

The rearrangement uses TRBV11-2 and TRBJ2-7; D may be TRBD2 (6 bases). The V end was cut by 4 bases, the J end by 2 bases, with 18 bases between. Germline CDR1 and CDR2: SGHAT and FQNNGV. The CDR3 spans 16 residues. This chain's CDR3 is CASSSIGVGGTYEQYF. The CDR3 DNA follows: TGTGCCAGCAGCTCGATTGGCGTGGGAGGCACCTACGAGCAGTACTTC. The full variable domain, in which reference TRBV11-2 and TRBJ2-7 provide the parts outside the CDR3, is EAGVAQSPRYKIIEKRQSVAFWCNPISGHATLYWYQQILGQGPKLLIQFQNNGVVDDSQLPKDRFSAERLKGVDSTLKIQPAKLEDSAVYLCASSSIGVGGTYEQYFGPGTRLTVT.

The chain uses TRBV2 and TRBJ1-1, with D perhaps matching TRBD1 (5 bases). Deletions cut 6 bases from V and 0 bases from J, with 14 bases between. The CDR3 has 15 amino acids. The V gene's germline CDR1 is SNHLY and CDR2 FYNNEI. The DNA of the CDR3 is TGTGCCAGCAGCCCTGCGGGGGTCCTGAACACTGAAGCTTTCTTT. It codes for CASSPAGVLNTEAFF.

The CDR3 loop is CASSPRDRGHEQYF. The CDR3 nucleotides read TGCGCCAGCAGCCCCCGGGACAGGGGGCATGAGCAGTACTTC. This sequence joins TRBV5-1 and TRBJ2-7; TRBD1 matches at 12 bases. V dropped 4 bases and J dropped 7; count of bases not matched to a gene: 6. The CDR3 is made up of 14 amino acids. Germline values: CDR1 SGHRS, CDR2 YFSETQ.

The genes are TRBV7-2 and TRBJ2-1; TRBD1 might be the D (5 bases). The CDR3 is 14 amino acids. Germline assignment: CDR1 SGHTA and CDR2 FQGNSA. The V end was cut by 1 base, the J end by 12 bases, with 16 bases between. CDR3 DNA: TGTGCCAGCAGCTTAGAACAGGCAGGTTTACGGCAGTTCTTC. Translating gives CASSLEQAGLRQFF.